The rows below give T cell receptor beta chains drawn from one sample of a study of low-dose radiotherapy and immunotherapy resistance in tumors. TCRdb reprocessed the reads with MiXCR, giving one entry per CDR3 protein. This table has some 52,000 distinct CDR3 sequences, around 34% appearing once. The sample was PBMCs, taken after low-dose radiotherapy plus immunotherapy. All receptors derive from a male donor with rectosigmoid adenocarcinoma. CDR3s leave out the opening cysteine and the closing phenylalanine or tryptophan.

j_gene: TRBJ2-5; v_gene: TRBV5-1; CDR3aa: ASRTGLGGQGETQY
j_gene: TRBJ2-5; v_gene: TRBV5-1; CDR3aa: ASSLVNRAQETQY
j_gene: TRBJ2-6; v_gene: TRBV7-2; CDR3aa: ASTRLSSGANVLT
j_gene: TRBJ1-6; v_gene: TRBV9; CDR3aa: ASSTEGGWNSPLH
j_gene: TRBJ2-7; v_gene: TRBV28; CDR3aa: ASSPGGLVHEQY
j_gene: TRBJ2-1; v_gene: TRBV11-2; CDR3aa: ASSHIGREQF
j_gene: TRBJ2-1; v_gene: TRBV28; CDR3aa: VSRPTSARSYNEQF
j_gene: TRBJ2-3; v_gene: TRBV11-2; CDR3aa: ASSLAGLAGIIDTQY
j_gene: TRBJ2-3; v_gene: TRBV3-1; CDR3aa: ASSLIAAAPDTQY
j_gene: TRBJ2-2; v_gene: TRBV5-1; CDR3aa: ATRGGGSNTGELF
j_gene: TRBJ1-5; v_gene: TRBV27; CDR3aa: ATQGQGSNQPQH
j_gene: TRBJ2-1; v_gene: TRBV9; CDR3aa: ASSPEVMTEQF
j_gene: TRBJ2-3; v_gene: TRBV6-2/TRBV6-3; CDR3aa: ASSYSDITDTQY
j_gene: TRBJ2-1; v_gene: TRBV5-4; CDR3aa: ASSLPGNEQF
j_gene: TRBJ1-1; v_gene: TRBV20-1; CDR3aa: SAITGTEGSGAF
j_gene: TRBJ2-1; v_gene: TRBV19; CDR3aa: ATSWGGRSSYNEQF
j_gene: TRBJ1-1; v_gene: TRBV11-2; CDR3aa: ASSSILQGGGTEAF
j_gene: TRBJ2-7; v_gene: TRBV12-3/TRBV12-4; CDR3aa: ASGTGPGLEQY
j_gene: TRBJ1-6; v_gene: TRBV4-3; CDR3aa: ASSQVTGTGWNSPLH
j_gene: TRBJ2-3; v_gene: TRBV27; CDR3aa: ASSTPVTDTQY
j_gene: TRBJ1-3; v_gene: TRBV7-9; CDR3aa: ASSGNSGNTIY
j_gene: TRBJ2-3; v_gene: TRBV4-2; CDR3aa: ASSQGGGRGPHTDTQY
j_gene: TRBJ2-1; v_gene: TRBV28; CDR3aa: ASSSPSGGASSYNEQF
j_gene: TRBJ2-7; v_gene: TRBV28; CDR3aa: ASSLEGTYGY
j_gene: TRBJ1-2; v_gene: TRBV29-1; CDR3aa: SVEGAAGVGYGYT
j_gene: TRBJ2-3; v_gene: TRBV6-2/TRBV6-3; CDR3aa: ASRDRNTDTQY
j_gene: TRBJ2-1; v_gene: TRBV20-1; CDR3aa: SARKTSGNYNEQF
j_gene: TRBJ1-5; v_gene: TRBV28; CDR3aa: ASADRQPQH
j_gene: TRBJ2-5; v_gene: TRBV14; CDR3aa: ASSPEGETQY
j_gene: TRBJ2-7; v_gene: TRBV7-6; CDR3aa: ASSPSRQGKGEQY
j_gene: TRBJ1-6; v_gene: TRBV28; CDR3aa: ASSLPGTPPSPLH
j_gene: TRBJ1-1; v_gene: TRBV7-2; CDR3aa: ASIKLDLMNTEAF
j_gene: TRBJ1-5; v_gene: TRBV4-2; CDR3aa: ASSQAAGESNQPQH
j_gene: TRBJ2-7; v_gene: TRBV12-3/TRBV12-4; CDR3aa: ASSSGTVYEQY
j_gene: TRBJ2-1; v_gene: TRBV5-1; CDR3aa: ASSSRLAGGPEQF
j_gene: TRBJ1-1; v_gene: TRBV5-1; CDR3aa: ASSLPGGARNTEAF
j_gene: TRBJ2-2; v_gene: TRBV6-4; CDR3aa: ASSDVIGQNTGELF
j_gene: TRBJ2-1; v_gene: TRBV10-3; CDR3aa: AISESSARDEQF
j_gene: TRBJ2-7; v_gene: TRBV28; CDR3aa: ASSLWTSGSTYEQY
j_gene: TRBJ1-5; v_gene: TRBV19; CDR3aa: ASTFGQVGQPQH
j_gene: TRBJ2-7; v_gene: TRBV6-2/TRBV6-3; CDR3aa: ASTLGLEQY
j_gene: TRBJ2-6; v_gene: TRBV6-2/TRBV6-3; CDR3aa: ASSYDSGANVLT
j_gene: TRBJ1-2; v_gene: TRBV2; CDR3aa: ASSAWQDHNYGYT
j_gene: TRBJ2-7; v_gene: TRBV2; CDR3aa: ASLRDRGLHEQY
j_gene: TRBJ2-5; v_gene: TRBV10-3; CDR3aa: AISTPWTSGGGETQY